This TCR beta chain emerged from a study of T cell responses to AZD1222 COVID-19 vaccine. As for the study in general: Second doses at about 4 or about 12 weeks were pooled.

Assay used: immunoSEQ multiplex PCR; TCRdb lists only in-frame clones, some missing. The sample lists about 140,000 clones, 88% seen once, with around 3.3% in the top ten. Sequences were derived from peripheral blood, sampled on day 0 of AZD1222 vaccination. The clonotype comes from an adult in good health.

Here the CDR3 DNA reads TGTGCCAGCAGTGAGTTAACAGGGGGCCAGTACTTC. Its protein is CASSELTGGQYF. The rearrangement joins TRBV6-1 to TRBJ2-7; 9 nucleotides agree with TRBD1. This CDR3 contains 12 residues. Trimming cost V 3 bases and J 10 bases; bases outside gene matches: 4. Germline CDR1 MNHNS, CDR2 SASEGT.